Listed here is a single TCR beta chain. What it recognizes is unknown. This sample is drawn from a study of cytomegalovirus exposure and HLA in healthy donors. Broader study findings: Versus the approximately 700-donor mean, an Asian-associated ancestry cluster reportedly showed fewer N-insertions in a later analysis. A later look showed TCR association rates differing by HLA locus, highest for DRB1 and lowest for HLA-C.

Germline CDR1 MGHDK, CDR2 SYGVNS. This CDR3 has 16 amino acids. Trimming at V came to 4 bases and at J to 0 bases, leaving 4 bases not matched to a gene. It was with 60 Vbeta and 13 Jbeta primers that the PCR ran. Using immunoSEQ multiplex PCR, the repertoire was profiled, and TCRdb retains in-frame clones only, with some absent. The profile shows tens of thousands of clones, around 77% of them singletons. The donors, nominally healthy at sampling, likely had unrecorded immune exposures. The receptor was isolated from a man aged 30 to 39 in good health and CMV-seronegative. This sequence joins TRBV25-1 and TRBJ2-1; TRBD2 aligns across 9 bases. The sequenced sample consisted of PBMCs. The CDR3 protein is CASSGLAGSSYNEQFF. The CDR3 nucleotides are TGTGCCAGCAGTGGTCTAGCGGGGAGCTCCTACAATGAGCAGTTCTTC.